This T cell receptor beta chain was captured in a study of CD8 T cells in Susac syndrome. TCR beta sequencing was performed on blood CD8+ and CD4+ T cells. The patients who served as multiple sclerosis controls were treatment-naive and had stable or active relapsing-remitting disease that fulfilled the revised McDonald criteria. The V end was cut by 6 bases, the J end by 4 bases, with 22 bases between. From germline, CDR1 is LGHNT and CDR2 FRNRAP. This CDR3 is 17 amino acids long. Study-wide results and caveats: The TCR sequencing and HLA analysis in the study involved a relatively small number of individuals, as the study acknowledged.

This clonotype was recorded once. Antigen: not known. It was with random hexamers that about 0.45 to 1 ug RNA was reverse transcribed. Multiplex immunoSEQ PCR targeted 54 Vbeta and 13 Jbeta TCR beta segments. TCRdb fed the immunoSEQ multiplex PCR reads into MiXCR, producing one record per CDR3 protein. Among some 260,000 distinct CDR3 sequences listed, roughly 84% were seen once. The chain combines TRBV12-5 with TRBJ2-1; D call uncertain. This TCR was sampled from a human donor with multiple sclerosis. Sequencing was carried out using CD8+ T cells from PBMCs. The CDR3 spells CASGRTPAGPLYNEQFF. As DNA, the CDR3 is TGTGCTAGTGGCCGTACTCCTGCTGGGCCCCTATACAATGAGCAGTTCTTC.